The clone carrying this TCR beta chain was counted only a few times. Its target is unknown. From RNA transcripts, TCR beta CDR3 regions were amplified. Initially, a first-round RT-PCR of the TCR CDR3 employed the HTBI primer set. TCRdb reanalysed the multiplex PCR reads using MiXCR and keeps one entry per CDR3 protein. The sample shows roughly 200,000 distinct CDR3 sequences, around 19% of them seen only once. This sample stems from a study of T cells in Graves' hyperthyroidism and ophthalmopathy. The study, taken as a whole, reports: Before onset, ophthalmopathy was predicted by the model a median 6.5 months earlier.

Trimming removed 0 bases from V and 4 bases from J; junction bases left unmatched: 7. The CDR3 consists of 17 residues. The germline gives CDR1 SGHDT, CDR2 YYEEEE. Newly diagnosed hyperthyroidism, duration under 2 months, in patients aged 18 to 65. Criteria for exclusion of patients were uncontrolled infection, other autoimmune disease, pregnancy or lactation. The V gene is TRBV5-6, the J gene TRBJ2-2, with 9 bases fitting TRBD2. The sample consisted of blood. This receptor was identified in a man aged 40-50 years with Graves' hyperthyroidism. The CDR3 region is CASSLALAGDVTGELFF. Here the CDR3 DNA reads TGTGCCAGCAGCTTGGCCTTAGCGGGGGATGTCACCGGGGAGCTGTTTTTT.